Each of the 27 T cell receptor beta chains below was sequenced from the same sample in a study of control samples from healthy donors and cancer patients. Some clones are missing from TCRdb's copy, which holds only in-frame ones; the method was immunoSEQ multiplex PCR. Of 90,000 to 130,000 clones listed, approximately 82% are singletons. Sequencing was performed on blood. The receptor set was obtained from a man aged 18-30 years in good health.

The chain recombines TRBV7-9 with TRBJ2-1; the D call may be TRBD1 or TRBD2 (6 bases each). Germline CDR1 is SEHNR and CDR2 is FQNEAQ (reference sequence). This CDR3 is 11 amino acids long. CDR3 in amino acids: CAIQSGGRQFF. In DNA form, the CDR3 reads TGTGCTATACAGTCCGGGGGCCGGCAGTTCTTC.

The gene calls are TRBV18 and TRBJ1-1; 7 bases match TRBD1. The junction had 6 bases not matched to a gene; V was cut back by 4 bases and J by 4 bases. The length of the CDR3 is 14 residues. Germline V gene sequence: CDR1 KGHSH, CDR2 LQKENI. In DNA form, the CDR3 reads TGTGCCAGCTCACAGACAGGGCGCGGCACTGAAGCTTTCTTT. Protein sequence: CASSQTGRGTEAFF.

The genes are TRBV5-4 and TRBJ2-1; TRBD1 matches at 7 bases. V shed 4 bases, J shed 4 bases, and the junction held 14 bases outside the gene matches. The germline V gene encodes CDR1 SGHNT and CDR2 YYREEE (reference sequence). This CDR3 is 17 amino acids long. The CDR3 coding sequence is TGTGCCAGCAGCAGTAAAAACAGGGGTTCTCCGTACAATGAGCAGTTCTTC. Translating gives CASSSKNRGSPYNEQFF.

This clone showed up just once. The chain joins TRBV15 to TRBJ2-2; 7 nucleotides line up with TRBD1. Trimming at V came to 3 bases and at J to 5 bases, leaving 6 bases not matched to a gene. The germline gives CDR1 LNHNV, CDR2 YYDKDF (reference sequence). The CDR3 has 15 amino acids. The CDR3 is CATSSQGRGTGELFF. The CDR3 coding sequence is TGTGCCACCAGCAGTCAGGGCAGGGGGACCGGGGAGCTGTTTTTT. The variable domain in full, with the rest retrieved from reference TRBV15 and TRBJ2-2, is DAMVIQNPRYQVTQFGKPVTLSCSQTLNHNVMYWYQQKSSQAPKLLFHYYDKDFNNEADTPDNFQSRRPNTSFCFLDIRSPGLGDTAMYLCATSSQGRGTGELFFGEGSRLTVL.

By sample share, this clone is medium-sized. This chain uses TRBV3-1 (or the pseudogene TRBV3-2) with TRBJ1-2; D remains unclear. This CDR3 has 15 residues. V was cut by 3 bases and J by 4 bases, with 15 bases left in between. Germline-derived CDR1 and CDR2 are LGHDT and YNNKEL (reference sequence). The CDR3 coding sequence is TGTGCCAGCAGCCAGAGAAGGCTCCTAGGCTATGGCTACACCTTC. Translated, it gives CASSQRRLLGYGYTF.

The chain couples TRBV5-4 to TRBJ1-1; possibly TRBD1 for D (6 bases). The CDR3 loop spans 16 amino acids. Germline assignment: CDR1 SGHNT and CDR2 YYREEE (reference sequence). V lost 1 base, J lost 5 bases, and 18 bases lay in between. In DNA form, the CDR3 reads TGTGCCAGCAGCTTGAGGGGGGCCTCCATCCGGACTGAAGCTTTCTTT. Its translation is CASSLRGASIRTEAFF.

A word on this clone: An end of the junction differs from the germline gene, which may be a read error. V and J are TRBV7-7 and TRBJ2-1; D may be TRBD2 (6 bases). Germline V lookup: CDR1 SSHAT, CDR2 FNYEAQ (reference sequence). This CDR3 is 17 amino acids long. The CDR3 DNA sequence: TGTGCTAGCAGCCCCCGTGGCGCGGGGAGCTCCTACAATGAGCAGTTCTTC. It is translated as CASSPRGAGSSYNEQFF.

This sequence joins TRBV30 and TRBJ1-6; D is unclear. V lost 3 bases, J lost 8 bases, and 11 bases lay in between. Germline V CDR1 and CDR2: GTSNPN, SVGIG (reference sequence). The CDR3 extends over 13 amino acids. CDR3 bases: TGTGCCTGGAGAGGAGATGGTGATTCACCCCTCCACTTT. It is translated as CAWRGDGDSPLHF.

The CDR3 protein is CSASGGATDTQYF. The CDR3 nucleotides read TGCAGCGCGAGCGGGGGGGCGACAGATACGCAGTATTTT. J is TRBJ2-3 and V is TRBV29-1; 10 nucleotides align to TRBD2. The ends lost 7 bases at V and 3 bases at J; junction bases unmatched: 4. The CDR3 spans 13 residues. Germline V gene sequence: CDR1 SQVTM, CDR2 ANQGSEA.

The V call is TRBV28, the J call TRBJ2-1; D gene unclear. Germline loops: CDR1 MDHEN, CDR2 SYDVKM. V lost 3 bases and J 2 bases, leaving 5 bases between the germline ends. CDR3 length equals 13 residues. CDR3 DNA: TGTGCCAGCAGTTTTATGGCCTACAATGAGCAGTTCTTC. As protein: CASSFMAYNEQFF.

The chain couples TRBV7-2 to TRBJ2-5; 10 positions agree with TRBD2. The CDR3 length is 16 residues. The germline gives CDR1 SGHTA, CDR2 FQGNSA. V lost 1 base to trimming and J lost 1 base; unmatched junction nucleotides: 3. The CDR3 DNA reads TGTGCCAGCAGCTTAGGGCTAGCGGGGGTCCAAGAGACCCAGTACTTC. It encodes CASSLGLAGVQETQYF.

The rearrangement links TRBV4-1 to TRBJ2-5; D tentatively reads TRBD1 or TRBD2 (6 bases each). The CDR3 totals 14 residues. V lost 1 base to trimming and J lost 4 bases, with 10 bases between them. Germline CDR1 MGHRA, CDR2 YSYEKL. CDR3 sequence: CASSQVGGGETQYF. The CDR3 nucleotides are TGCGCCAGCAGCCAAGTTGGAGGGGGAGAGACCCAGTACTTC.

This clone appeared a few times. The chain links TRBV28 to TRBJ1-4, with D possibly TRBD1 on 5 matching bases. The CDR3 is 16 residues long. Between the trimmed V and J ends, which lost 5 bases and 0 bases, there was a span of 13 bases. The germline gives CDR1 MDHEN, CDR2 SYDVKM. Here the CDR3 reads CASSPAGGSTNEKLFF. The CDR3 nucleotides are TGTGCCAGCAGTCCCGCTGGGGGATCAACTAATGAAAAACTGTTTTTT. Full variable domain (outside the CDR3, taken from reference TRBV28 and TRBJ1-4): DVKVTQSSRYLVKRTGEKVFLECVQDMDHENMFWYRQDPGLGLRLIYFSYDVKMKEKGDIPEGYSVSREKKERFSLILESASTNQTSMYLCASSPAGGSTNEKLFFGSGTQLSVL.

This rearrangement joins TRBV27 to TRBJ1-5, with D unresolved. Germline V lookup: CDR1 MNHEY, CDR2 SMNVEV (reference sequence). Deletions cut 2 bases from V and 7 bases from J, with 6 bases between. This CDR3 contains 12 residues. The CDR3 spells CASSLLGQPQHF. CDR3 sequence (DNA): TGTGCCAGCAGTTTACTCGGGCAGCCCCAGCATTTT.

The chain couples TRBV7-7 to TRBJ1-2, with D unresolved. In germline, CDR1 is SSHAT, CDR2 FNYEAQ (reference sequence). Trimming left V 3 bases short and J 3 bases short, with 23 bases between. This CDR3 has 18 residues. CDR3 sequence reads: CASSFNPSQVGEDYGYTF. The DNA for the CDR3 is TGTGCCAGCAGCTTCAACCCCTCGCAAGTTGGGGAAGACTATGGCTACACCTTC.

V is TRBV27 and J is TRBJ2-2; D may be TRBD1 (5 bases). This CDR3 contains 14 residues. Trimming took 4 bases from V and 2 from J, leaving 8 bases between them. Germline V CDR1 and CDR2: MNHEY, SMNVEV (reference sequence). This CDR3 is CASSSGYNTGELFF. CDR3 nucleotides: TGTGCCAGCAGTTCAGGGTACAACACCGGGGAGCTGTTTTTT.

This clone was recorded at least ten times. The V and J genes are TRBV21-1 and TRBJ1-2; whether TRBD1, the table's D call, matches the DNA was not checked. TRBV21-1 is a documented pseudogene. CDR3 length: 14 residues. The CDR3 protein is CASSKAQGGYGYTF. CDR3 nucleotide sequence: TGTGCCAGCAGCAAAGCGCAGGGGGGCTATGGCTACACCTTC.

The chain recombines TRBV5-4 with TRBJ2-3; 7 positions match TRBD2. The CDR3 totals 16 residues. V dropped 4 bases and J dropped 2; count of bases not matched to a gene: 10. Germline V gene lookup returns CDR1 SGHNT and CDR2 YYREEE (reference sequence). This CDR3 is CASSLWIAGATDTQYF. CDR3 in DNA: TGTGCCAGCAGCCTGTGGATAGCGGGCGCCACAGATACGCAGTATTTT.

This chain uses TRBV12-3 or TRBV12-4 with TRBJ2-2; no clear D gene. Deletions cut 6 bases from V and 6 bases from J, with 8 bases between. The CDR3 consists of 12 residues. CDR3 region: CASSPVAGELFF. CDR3 DNA: TGTGCCAGCAGCCCGGTCGCCGGGGAGCTGTTTTTT.

This clone was detected ten times or more. The rearrangement uses TRBV6-5 and TRBJ1-1, with TRBD1 matching over 8 bases. In germline, CDR1 is MNHEY, CDR2 SVGAGI. The CDR3 covers 16 residues. With V trimmed by 4 bases and J by 1 base, 8 bases remained unmatched. CDR3: CASSSPQGARNTEAFF. CDR3 sequence (DNA): TGTGCCAGCAGTTCCCCCCAGGGGGCCAGGAACACTGAAGCTTTCTTT.

The chain uses TRBV2 and TRBJ1-1; D is undetermined. V lost 5 bases, J lost 1 base, and 14 bases lay in between. This CDR3 is built from 15 residues. Germline V CDR1 and CDR2: SNHLY, FYNNEI. The CDR3 DNA sequence: TGTGCCAGCAGTCTTCGAGGTGAGTCGAACACTGAAGCTTTCTTT. Translating gives CASSLRGESNTEAFF.

A word on this clone: Other DNA sequences in this sample translate to the same CDR3. V and J are TRBV11-2 and TRBJ2-7; D not resolved. The germline V and J ends were trimmed by 0 bases and 3 bases, with 3 bases remaining between them. Germline lookup yields CDR1 SGHAT and CDR2 FQNNGV. This CDR3 spans 12 amino acids. Written as DNA, the CDR3 is TGTGCCAGCAGCTTAGACCGCTACGAGCAGTACTTC. Its protein is CASSLDRYEQYF.

The chain recombines TRBV30 with TRBJ1-1; TRBD1 matches at 7 bases. Germline V gene lookup returns CDR1 GTSNPN and CDR2 SVGIG (reference sequence). V lost 4 bases, J lost 4 bases, and 6 bases stayed unmatched. The CDR3 consists of 13 residues. The CDR3 DNA sequence: TGTGCCTGGACGACAGGGCTTGGCACTGAAGCTTTCTTT. Protein: CAWTTGLGTEAFF.

The count of this clone is one. This chain joins TRBV5-1 and TRBJ1-2; possibly TRBD1 for D (6 bases). Per the germline V gene, CDR1 is SGHRS and CDR2 is YFSETQ. This CDR3 is 13 amino acids long. V lost 5 bases and J 2 bases, leaving 10 bases between the germline ends. The CDR3: CASRGGLNYGYTF. In nucleotides, the CDR3 is TGCGCCAGCAGGGGGGGGCTCAACTATGGCTACACCTTC. The full variable domain, with the rest looked up from reference TRBV5-1 and TRBJ1-2, is KAGVTQTPRYLIKTRGQQVTLSCSPISGHRSVSWYQQTPGQGLQFLFEYFSETQRNKGNFPGRFSGRQFSNSRSEMNVSTLELGDSALYLCASRGGLNYGYTFGSGTRLTVV.

The genes are TRBV28 and TRBJ2-3; no clear D gene. CDR3 length equals 15 residues. The germline V gene has CDR1 MDHEN and CDR2 SYDVKM. Trimming cost V 2 bases and J 2 bases, with 11 bases left between them. The CDR3 coding sequence is TGTGCCAGCAGTTTACTTTCCACTAACACAGATACGCAGTATTTT. It yields the protein CASSLLSTNTDTQYF. Full variable domain (outside the CDR3, taken from reference TRBV28 and TRBJ2-3): DVKVTQSSRYLVKRTGEKVFLECVQDMDHENMFWYRQDPGLGLRLIYFSYDVKMKEKGDIPEGYSVSREKKERFSLILESASTNQTSMYLCASSLLSTNTDTQYFGPGTRLTVL.

The chain recombines TRBV24-1 with TRBJ2-3; D is uncertain. This CDR3 is 15 amino acids long. Between the trimmed V and J ends, which lost 0 bases and 8 bases, there was a span of 14 bases. Germline-derived CDR1 and CDR2 are KGHDR and SFDVKD. This CDR3 reads CATSDLRSGSGTQYF. CDR3 nucleotides: TGTGCCACCAGTGATTTGCGCTCAGGTTCTGGTACGCAGTATTTT.

The V call is TRBV4-2, the J call TRBJ2-2; 15 nucleotides align to TRBD2. V shed 0 bases and J 10 bases; nucleotides not matched to a gene: 9. CDR1 and CDR2 from the germline V gene are LGHNA and YNFKEQ. The CDR3 length is 18 residues. The CDR3: CASSQDRTSGGGLVELFF. In DNA form, the CDR3 reads TGTGCCAGCAGCCAAGATAGGACTAGCGGGGGGGGATTGGTGGAGCTGTTTTTT.